Presented here are 23 T cell receptor beta chains from one specimen sequenced in a study of technical replicates of blood from several donors. Only in-frame clones appear in the TCRdb table, and some are missing; sequencing was by immunoSEQ multiplex PCR. The sample consists of over 65,000 clones, nearly 95% of them appearing once. Sequencing was done on a sample of T cells isolated from PBMCs. These receptor sequences come from a human donor in good health.

The V call is TRBV28, the J call TRBJ1-5; 8 positions match TRBD1. V dropped 5 bases and J dropped 9; count of bases not matched to a gene: 9. Germline-derived CDR1 and CDR2 are MDHEN and SYDVKM. There are 14 residues in the CDR3. The CDR3 is CASSPRTGKRPQHF. For the CDR3, the DNA is TGTGCCAGCAGTCCCCGGACAGGGAAGAGGCCCCAGCATTTT.

V gene TRBV19 combines with J gene TRBJ1-5; D unclear. Trimming took 4 bases from V and 4 from J, leaving 29 bases between them. The CDR3 has 20 residues. Germline CDR1 is LNHDA and CDR2 is SQIVND (reference sequence). In DNA, the CDR3 is TGTGCCAGTAGTACCCCAAATCGGGTGGCATACGCCCGCTCAAATCAGCCCCAGCATTTT. It codes for CASSTPNRVAYARSNQPQHF.

This chain uses TRBV10-1 with TRBJ1-1; a weak D match, TRBD1 (5 bases). Trimming removed 3 bases from V and 6 bases from J, with 11 bases in between. The CDR3 is 13 amino acids. From germline, CDR1 is WNHNN and CDR2 SYGVQD (reference sequence). The CDR3 loop reads CASSDPGHAEAFF. For the CDR3, the DNA is TGCGCCAGCAGTGACCCAGGACACGCTGAAGCTTTCTTT.

V gene TRBV18 combines with J gene TRBJ2-5; 10 bases are shared with TRBD2. Germline CDR1 KGHSH, CDR2 LQKENI. This CDR3 is built from 15 residues. V was clipped by 6 bases and J by 5 bases; unmatched bases: 9. CDR3 in amino acids: CASSPKAGGRETQYF. The CDR3, as DNA: TGTGCCAGCTCTCCCAAAGCGGGGGGGCGCGAGACCCAGTACTTC.

The chain links TRBV6-6 to TRBJ2-3; TRBD1 matches 11 bases. Germline V gives CDR1 MNHNY, CDR2 SVGAGI (reference sequence). The CDR3 length is 11 residues. Germline trimming cut 5 bases from V and 14 bases from J; bases unmatched to any gene: 3. CDR3 loop: CASSMDRGRYF. The CDR3 coding sequence is TGTGCCAGCAGTATGGACAGGGGGCGGTATTTT.

This chain joins TRBV15 and TRBJ2-1; TRBD2 aligns across 12 bases. The CDR3 is made up of 19 amino acids. The V and J ends lost 1 base and 3 bases, in that order; junction bases with no gene match: 10. Per germline, CDR1 LNHNV and CDR2 YYDKDF (reference sequence). This chain's CDR3 is CATSRGLAGDHARYNEQFF. In nucleotides, the CDR3 is TGTGCCACCAGCAGAGGACTAGCGGGAGACCATGCCCGCTACAATGAGCAGTTCTTC.

The V call is TRBV9, the J call TRBJ1-5, with 10 bases lining up with TRBD1. V lost 3 bases and J lost 0; bases outside the gene matches: 3. The CDR3 spans 16 residues. CDR1 and CDR2 from the germline V gene are SGDLS and YYNGEE. The CDR3: CASSAGTGDSNQPQHF. The CDR3 DNA reads as TGTGCCAGCAGCGCGGGGACAGGGGATAGCAATCAGCCCCAGCATTTT. Based on the CDR3 plus reference TRBV9 and TRBJ1-5, the full variable domain is DSGVTQTPKHLITATGQRVTLRCSPRSGDLSVYWYQQSLDQGLQFLIQYYNGEERAKGNILERFSAQQFPDLHSELNLSSLELGDSALYFCASSAGTGDSNQPQHFGDGTRLSIL.

V and J are TRBV5-1 and TRBJ1-1; no clear D. The CDR3 has 14 amino acids. With 4 bases removed from V and 4 bases from J, the gap between germline ends came to 14 bases. Per the germline V gene, CDR1 is SGHRS and CDR2 is YFSETQ. The CDR3 sequence is CASSDEVRGTEAFF. The DNA of the CDR3 is TGCGCCAGCAGCGATGAAGTACGGGGCACTGAAGCTTTCTTT.

V and J are TRBV4-2 and TRBJ2-3; 8 nucleotides agree with TRBD2. The CDR3 is 18 residues long. J gave up 0 bases and V 5 bases, and 13 bases lay outside the gene matches. Germline CDR1 reads LGHNA; CDR2 reads YNFKEQ. This chain's CDR3 is CASSSSPLGGGSTDTQYF. The CDR3 DNA follows: TGTGCCAGCAGCAGCTCCCCCTTGGGCGGGGGGAGCACAGATACGCAGTATTTT.

This clone was counted a single time. The J gene is TRBJ1-1, the V gene TRBV18, with a weak D call TRBD1 (6 bases). Germline lookup yields CDR1 KGHSH and CDR2 LQKENI. The CDR3 has 16 amino acids. V lost 3 bases to trimming and J lost 4 bases, with 18 bases between them. CDR3 protein: CASSPRTVQGSTEAFF. CDR3 sequence (DNA): TGTGCCAGCTCACCCCGAACCGTACAGGGTAGCACTGAAGCTTTCTTT.

The chain joins TRBV6-6 to TRBJ2-5, with TRBD1 identical over 7 bases. After removal of 0 bases from V and 4 bases from J, the junction contained 2 bases not matched to a gene. CDR3 size: 14 residues. CDR1 is MNHNY, CDR2 SVGAGI, per germline (reference sequence). CDR3 sequence (DNA): TGTGCCAGCAGTTACTCAGGGGGCTTAGAGACCCAGTACTTC. The encoded protein is CASSYSGGLETQYF.

CDR3 amino acids: CASSQGDRRQGRSEKLFF. In DNA, the CDR3 is TGTGCCAGCAGCCAGGGGGACAGAAGACAGGGGAGGAGTGAAAAACTGTTTTTT. The chain recombines TRBV14 with TRBJ1-4; 8 nucleotides line up with TRBD1. Germline CDR1 is SGHDN and CDR2 is FVKESK. V shed 3 bases and J 7 bases; nucleotides not matched to a gene: 16. The CDR3 totals 18 residues.

The chain has TRBV28 and TRBJ1-3; 8 bases align to TRBD1. V dropped 6 bases and J dropped 2; count of bases not matched to a gene: 12. The CDR3 totals 17 residues. The V gene's germline CDR1 is MDHEN and CDR2 SYDVKM. In DNA, the CDR3 is TGTGCCAGCAGCTACGCCCAGGGACAGGTCCCTGGAAACACCATATATTTT. This codes for CASSYAQGQVPGNTIYF.

V gene TRBV28 combines with J gene TRBJ2-7; D not certain. V lost 2 bases and J 1 base, leaving 6 bases between the germline ends. CDR3 length: 13 residues. Germline V CDR1 and CDR2: MDHEN, SYDVKM. The CDR3 coding sequence is TGTGCCAGCAGTTTAAGAGCTTCCTACGAGCAGTACTTC. This codes for CASSLRASYEQYF.

As to this clone: Germline and junction disagree at one end, which may indicate a read error. Other DNA sequences from this sample encode an identical CDR3 as well. The CDR3 nucleotides are TGCGCTAGCAGCGATGACAGTAACACTGAAGCTTTCTTT. Translation: CASSDDSNTEAFF. The gene calls are TRBV5-1 and TRBJ1-1; D is perhaps TRBD1 (5 bases). Germline V gene sequence: CDR1 SGHRS, CDR2 YFSETQ. CDR3 length: 13 amino acids.

V usage is TRBV5-4 and J usage is TRBJ2-1, with 9 bases aligning to TRBD1. V lost 2 bases and J lost 8; bases outside the gene matches: 11. CDR3 size: 16 residues. Germline CDR1 is SGHNT and CDR2 is YYREEE (reference sequence). The CDR3 DNA is TGTGCCAGCAGCTTCGACCGACAGGGGGTGGCTCATGAGCAGTTCTTC. As protein: CASSFDRQGVAHEQFF.

This clone was detected only a few times. The V call is TRBV29-1, the J call TRBJ1-1; 8 positions agree with TRBD1. The length of the CDR3 is 14 residues. Germline trimming cut 6 bases from V and 1 base from J; bases unmatched to any gene: 7. Germline-derived CDR1 and CDR2 are SQVTM and ANQGSEA. The CDR3 reads CSVLGQEENTEAFF. The CDR3 coding sequence is TGCAGCGTCTTGGGACAGGAGGAGAACACTGAAGCTTTCTTT.

The DNA for the CDR3 is TGTGCCAGCAGTAAAGGGACAGGGGTGACCGGGGAGCTGTTTTTT. This translates into CASSKGTGVTGELFF. The chain links TRBV2 to TRBJ2-2; 10 bases fit TRBD1. With V trimmed by 5 bases and J by 5 bases, 5 bases remained unmatched. CDR3 length equals 15 residues. Germline CDR1 and CDR2: SNHLY and FYNNEI. The full variable domain, its missing parts supplied by reference TRBV2 and TRBJ2-2, is EPEVTQTPSHQVTQMGQEVILRCVPISNHLYFYWYRQILGQKVEFLVSFYNNEISEKSEIFDDQFSVERPDGSNFTLKIRSTKLEDSAMYFCASSKGTGVTGELFFGEGSRLTVL.

The rearrangement joins TRBV5-1 to TRBJ2-7, with 7 bases fitting TRBD1. The CDR3 sequence is 17 residues long. J gave up 2 bases and V 0 bases, and 11 bases lay outside the gene matches. Germline V gene lookup returns CDR1 SGHRS and CDR2 YFSETQ. CDR3 in DNA: TGCGCCAGCAGCTTGGGGCCTGAGGACAGGAAACCCTACGAGCAGTACTTC. This gives the protein CASSLGPEDRKPYEQYF.

V is TRBV27 and J is TRBJ2-3; TRBD2 matches at 15 bases. The V segment lost 4 bases and the J segment 1 base; nucleotides outside the gene matches: 6. This CDR3 is built from 18 residues. Per germline, CDR1 MNHEY and CDR2 SMNVEV (reference sequence). The CDR3 reads CASSSTGTSGRRTDTQYF. CDR3 DNA sequence: TGTGCCAGCAGTTCGACCGGGACTAGCGGGAGGCGCACAGATACGCAGTATTTT.

This sequence joins TRBV5-1 and TRBJ2-7; 7 bases are shared with TRBD1. This CDR3 is 15 amino acids long. Per the germline V gene, CDR1 is SGHRS and CDR2 is YFSETQ. With 4 bases clipped from V and 5 bases from J, the junction kept 12 bases outside the gene matches. The CDR3 coding sequence is TGCGCCAGCAGCGACCCTCAACAGGGGCCCGACGAGCAGTACTTC. This codes for CASSDPQQGPDEQYF.

The chain joins TRBV10-3 to TRBJ1-2, with D possibly TRBD1 on 5 matching bases. The V gene's germline CDR1 is ENHRY and CDR2 SYGVKD. The V and J ends lost 6 bases and 7 bases respectively, with 12 bases between them. This CDR3 spans 12 amino acids. CDR3 bases: TGTGCCATCAGGGAGGGACGGGGTGGCTACACCTTC. Translation: CAIREGRGGYTF.

The chain links TRBV6-5 to TRBJ1-1; D gene unclear. The germline V gene has CDR1 MNHEY and CDR2 SVGAGI. V was shortened by 7 bases and J by 1 base, with 16 bases between the two germline ends. This CDR3 has 15 amino acids. This CDR3 is CASTLTQSPNTEAFF. In nucleotides, the CDR3 is TGTGCCAGCACCCTGACTCAGTCCCCGAACACTGAAGCTTTCTTT.